This T cell receptor (beta chain) was identified in a study of blood T cell repertoires in COVID-19. Turning to the study itself: Specimens from acute and convalescent COVID-19 originated in the United States, Italy and Spain. Sources were T cells, B-cell-depleted T cells, or PBMCs; the material itself was cDNA or gDNA.

The CDR3 sequence is 15 residues long. The ends were cut back, 0 bases at V and 2 bases at J, with 9 bases in the middle. The germline gives CDR1 SGHRS, CDR2 YFSETQ. Authors' data handling: Reference gene primer amplification gave estimated nucleated cell counts. Produced via immunoSEQ multiplex PCR; TCRdb's table is partial and in-frame only. V, J and clone size are taken as reported in that table, and D and trimming were inferred from the DNA itself. The sample yields roughly 98,000 clones, more than 80% seen once. Material for sequencing was peripheral blood. The chain is built from TRBV5-1 and TRBJ1-3, with D possibly matching TRBD1 (6 bases). This receptor was identified in a human donor in a cohort sampled during active COVID-19. CDR3 in amino acids: CASSLDPGAGNTIYF. For the CDR3, the DNA is TGCGCCAGCAGCTTGGATCCAGGGGCTGGAAACACCATATATTTT.